The 27 T cell receptor beta chains given below trace back to one sample, sequenced in a study of cytomegalovirus exposure and HLA in healthy donors. 60 Vbeta and 13 Jbeta primers were used in PCR. Only in-frame clones appear in the TCRdb table, and some are missing; sequencing was by immunoSEQ multiplex PCR. Its table lists some 53,000 clones. The specimen sequenced was PBMCs. These receptors originate from a woman in her sixties or seventies in good health and CMV-seropositive.

The V call is TRBV7-9, the J call TRBJ2-7; D is perhaps TRBD1 (6 bases). The CDR3 consists of 15 residues. Germline V gene sequence: CDR1 SEHNR, CDR2 FQNEAQ (reference sequence). The V gene lost 1 base and the J gene lost 3 bases, with 13 bases spanning the gap. The DNA of the CDR3 is TGTGCCAGCAGCTTAGGAGTAACAGGGCTCTACGAGCAGTACTTC. Amino acid sequence: CASSLGVTGLYEQYF. Combining the CDR3 with reference TRBV7-9 and TRBJ2-7 gives the whole variable domain DTGVSQNPRHKITKRGQNVTFRCDPISEHNRLYWYRQTLGQGPEFLTYFQNEAQLEKSRLLSDRFSAERPKGSFSTLEIQRTEQGDSAMYLCASSLGVTGLYEQYFGPGTRLTVT.

Concerning this clone itself: Distinct nucleotide sequences in the sample also encode this CDR3. The V call is TRBV9, the J call TRBJ1-1, with 10 bases fitting TRBD1. The CDR3 is made up of 14 amino acids. The ends lost 2 bases at V and 2 bases at J; junction bases unmatched: 0. The V gene's germline CDR1 is SGDLS and CDR2 YYNGEE. In DNA form, the CDR3 reads TGTGCCAGCAGCGTGACAGGGGGCAACACTGAAGCTTTCTTT. This sequence encodes CASSVTGGNTEAFF.

The chain carries TRBV6-1 and TRBJ2-1; 9 positions agree with TRBD1. Looked up from germline, CDR1 is MNHNS and CDR2 is SASEGT. The CDR3 totals 15 residues. Trimming removed 6 bases from V and 6 bases from J; junction bases left unmatched: 9. CDR3 DNA sequence: TGTGCCAGCAGCGTCCCGGGACAGGGTGGCAATGAGCAGTTCTTC. Encoded protein: CASSVPGQGGNEQFF.

This chain uses TRBV6-5 with TRBJ2-7; TRBD1 matches 8 bases. Germline V gene data show CDR1 as MNHEY and CDR2 as SVGAGI. Trimming at V came to 5 bases and at J to 5 bases, leaving 11 bases not matched to a gene. The CDR3 is 15 residues long. CDR3 in amino acids: CASSLRQGLWDEQYF. CDR3 bases: TGTGCCAGCAGTCTCCGACAGGGGTTGTGGGACGAGCAGTACTTC.

V usage is TRBV10-3 and J usage is TRBJ2-7; D not resolved. V gave up 2 bases and J gave up 2 bases, with 4 bases separating them. This CDR3 has 12 residues. Germline V gene lookup returns CDR1 ENHRY and CDR2 SYGVKD. CDR3 loop: CAISEVTYEQYF. CDR3 DNA: TGTGCCATCAGTGAGGTCACCTACGAGCAGTACTTC.

The CDR3 protein is CASRRGQGNNEKLFF. DNA of the CDR3: TGTGCCAGCAGAAGAGGACAGGGAAATAATGAAAAACTGTTTTTT. The chain employs TRBV6-5 and TRBJ1-4; 8 nucleotides match TRBD1. From germline, CDR1 is MNHEY and CDR2 SVGAGI. V lost 6 bases to trimming and J lost 4 bases; unmatched junction nucleotides: 7. There are 15 residues in the CDR3.

The chain combines TRBV5-1 with TRBJ1-1, with D uncertain. Trimming pared 0 bases from V and 1 base from J, leaving 10 bases between. Germline loops: CDR1 SGHRS, CDR2 YFSETQ. This CDR3 has 15 residues. CDR3: CASSLDVGGNTEAFF. The DNA for the CDR3 is TGCGCCAGCAGCTTGGATGTGGGAGGGAACACTGAAGCTTTCTTT.

The chain combines TRBV5-1 with TRBJ2-3; 7 positions match TRBD1. Germline lookup yields CDR1 SGHRS and CDR2 YFSETQ. The trim removed 4 bases at V and 0 bases at J, leaving 23 bases unmatched. This CDR3 spans 21 amino acids. The CDR3 region is CASSAKPGQLPTTTSTDTQYF. For the CDR3, the DNA is TGCGCCAGCAGCGCAAAACCGGGACAGCTTCCCACTACAACTAGCACAGATACGCAGTATTTT.

The gene calls are TRBV28 and TRBJ1-2; D gene uncertain. The V gene's germline CDR1 is MDHEN and CDR2 SYDVKM. This CDR3 spans 12 amino acids. Trimming shortened V by 6 bases and J by 1 base, and 6 bases separated the two germline ends. CDR3: CASRTLNYGYTF. The CDR3 region has the DNA TGTGCCAGCAGGACACTTAACTATGGCTACACCTTC.

The chain is built from TRBV4-1 and TRBJ2-7, with 9 nucleotides matching TRBD1. J gave up 6 bases and V 2 bases, and 20 bases lay outside the gene matches. Germline V CDR1 and CDR2: MGHRA, YSYEKL. CDR3 size: 19 residues. The CDR3 nucleotides are TGCGCCAGCAGCCAACACCGGGACAGGGATTCACCCGGGGTCGCCGAGCAGTACTTC. Translation: CASSQHRDRDSPGVAEQYF.

The chain joins TRBV5-1 to TRBJ1-6; D uncertain. The CDR3 loop spans 16 amino acids. Per germline, CDR1 SGHRS and CDR2 YFSETQ. V lost 0 bases and J lost 4, with 11 bases in between. This chain's CDR3 is CASSLGTSRYNSPLHF. Written as DNA, the CDR3 is TGCGCCAGCAGCTTGGGCACGAGTAGATATAATTCACCCCTCCACTTT. The full variable domain, its missing parts supplied by reference TRBV5-1 and TRBJ1-6, is KAGVTQTPRYLIKTRGQQVTLSCSPISGHRSVSWYQQTPGQGLQFLFEYFSETQRNKGNFPGRFSGRQFSNSRSEMNVSTLELGDSALYLCASSLGTSRYNSPLHFGNGTRLTVT.

The chain couples TRBV4-2 to TRBJ1-4; TRBD1 is a possible D gene (6 bases). This CDR3 is built from 15 residues. The germline V gene encodes CDR1 LGHNA and CDR2 YNFKEQ. V lost 3 bases, J lost 4 bases, and 12 bases lay in between. This CDR3 is CASSQTGGGNEKLFF. For the CDR3, the DNA is TGTGCCAGCAGCCAGACGGGAGGGGGTAATGAAAAACTGTTTTTT.

This sequence joins TRBV7-2 and TRBJ2-7; perhaps TRBD2 as D (6 bases). This CDR3 has 15 amino acids. Germline V gene data show CDR1 as SGHTA and CDR2 as FQGNSA. Trimming left V 1 base short and J 0 bases short, with 10 bases between. CDR3 nucleotide sequence: TGTGCCAGCAGCTTAGGGGTGGGGGGCTCCTACGAGCAGTACTTC. Translation gives CASSLGVGGSYEQYF.

V gene TRBV29-1 combines with J gene TRBJ2-3, with TRBD1 as a possible D gene (6 bases). The V gene lost 7 bases and the J gene lost 1 base, with 9 bases spanning the gap. The germline V gene has CDR1 SQVTM and CDR2 ANQGSEA. The CDR3 has 12 residues. Here the CDR3 DNA reads TGCAGCGGACGGACAGGCACAGATACGCAGTATTTT. Its translation: CSGRTGTDTQYF.

V is TRBV5-6 and J is TRBJ2-1, with D uncertain. Germline V lookup: CDR1 SGHDT, CDR2 YYEEEE. V lost 3 bases and J 5 bases, leaving 6 bases between the germline ends. There are 12 residues in the CDR3. CDR3 loop: CASSYGDNEQFF. DNA for the CDR3: TGTGCCAGCAGCTACGGTGACAATGAGCAGTTCTTC.

The J gene is TRBJ1-4, the V gene TRBV29-1; 7 nucleotides match TRBD1. This CDR3 region has 11 residues. J lost 13 bases, V lost 6 bases, and 8 bases had no gene match. Germline CDR1 reads SQVTM; CDR2 reads ANQGSEA. CDR3 sequence: CSVMTGRGLFF. CDR3 DNA sequence: TGCAGCGTGATGACAGGGCGAGGACTGTTTTTT.

This chain uses TRBV6-1 with TRBJ2-1, with D possibly TRBD2 on 6 matching bases. Germline CDR1 and CDR2: MNHNS and SASEGT. The CDR3 contains 15 residues. The ends were cut back, 3 bases at V and 8 bases at J, with 17 bases in the middle. CDR3 sequence reads: CASSDPGVRTDEQFF. DNA for the CDR3: TGTGCCAGCAGTGACCCGGGGGTACGAACCGATGAGCAGTTCTTC.

The chain joins TRBV28 to TRBJ1-5; 8 positions match TRBD1. V shed 3 bases, J shed 0 bases, and the junction held 4 bases outside the gene matches. CDR3 length: 16 residues. Germline CDR1 MDHEN, CDR2 SYDVKM. The CDR3 here is CASSLAGTGSNQPQHF. In nucleotides, the CDR3 is TGTGCCAGCAGTTTGGCCGGGACAGGTAGCAATCAGCCCCAGCATTTT.

The rearrangement joins TRBV29-1 to TRBJ1-1, with a weak D call TRBD1 (6 bases). The V end lost 4 bases, the J end lost 6 bases, and 12 bases lay between the germline ends. CDR3 length: 12 residues. The germline gives CDR1 SQVTM, CDR2 ANQGSEA. Written as DNA, the CDR3 is TGCAGCGTTGCACAGGGTGTCGCTGAAGCTTTCTTT. Its protein product is CSVAQGVAEAFF. Full variable domain (remainder filled in from reference TRBV29-1 and TRBJ1-1): SAVISQKPSRDICQRGTSLTIQCQVDSQVTMMFWYRQQPGQSLTLIATANQGSEATYESGFVIDKFPISRPNLTFSTLTVSNMSPEDSSIYLCSVAQGVAEAFFGQGTRLTVV.

The chain employs TRBV19 and TRBJ1-1, with 10 bases lining up with TRBD1. The V gene end was trimmed by 6 bases and the J gene end by 7 bases; junction bases not matched to a gene: 8. Germline values: CDR1 LNHDA, CDR2 SQIVND (reference sequence). This CDR3 is 14 amino acids long. The CDR3 region has the DNA TGTGCCAGTAGCGGGGGACAGGGGCCGCTTGAAGCTTTCTTT. Translated, it gives CASSGGQGPLEAFF.

V is TRBV28 and J is TRBJ1-1, with D tentatively TRBD1 (5 bases). The CDR3 contains 14 residues. Germline CDR1 and CDR2: MDHEN and SYDVKM. V was trimmed by 5 bases and J by 2 bases, leaving 12 bases between them. CDR3 loop: CASSTAGGNTEAFF. CDR3 nucleotide sequence: TGTGCCAGCAGTACCGCGGGGGGTAACACTGAAGCTTTCTTT.

The chain employs TRBV5-1 and TRBJ1-5; D is undetermined. Germline CDR1 reads SGHRS; CDR2 reads YFSETQ. V lost 8 bases to trimming and J lost 0 bases, with 12 bases between them. CDR3 length: 14 residues. DNA of the CDR3: TGCGCCAGTACGGCCACAGCTAGCAATCAGCCCCAGCATTTT. Translation gives CASTATASNQPQHF.

V and J are TRBV11-3 and TRBJ2-7; 10 bases agree with TRBD2. CDR3 length equals 14 residues. Germline CDR1 and CDR2: SGHNT and YENEEA. V shed 5 bases, J shed 6 bases, and the junction held 7 bases outside the gene matches. CDR3 loop: CASSLSWTSGEQYF. The CDR3 nucleotides read TGTGCCAGCAGCCTAAGCTGGACTAGCGGCGAGCAGTACTTC. Based on the CDR3 plus reference TRBV11-3 and TRBJ2-7, the full variable domain is EAGVVQSPRYKIIEKKQPVAFWCNPISGHNTLYWYLQNLGQGPELLIRYENEEAVDDSQLPKDRFSAERLKGVDSTLKIQPAELGDSAVYLCASSLSWTSGEQYFGPGTRLTVT.

In DNA form, the CDR3 reads TGTGCCAGCACCTATCGGGGAGGGAGAGCTAATGAAAAACTGTTTTTT. Protein sequence: CASTYRGGRANEKLFF. V and J are TRBV6-6 and TRBJ1-4; no definite D call. The CDR3 has 16 residues. The ends were cut back, 7 bases at V and 3 bases at J, with 18 bases in the middle. Germline V gene lookup returns CDR1 MNHNY and CDR2 SVGAGI (reference sequence).

The rearrangement joins TRBV11-3 to TRBJ2-7; TRBD2 might be the D (5 bases). The CDR3 extends over 17 amino acids. V was cut by 4 bases and J by 1 base, with 20 bases left in between. Per germline, CDR1 SGHNT and CDR2 YENEEA. CDR3 amino acids: CASSSIGSGGNSYEQYF. The CDR3 nucleotides read TGTGCCAGCAGCTCAATTGGGTCCGGAGGTAATTCCTACGAGCAGTACTTC.

This chain uses TRBV20-1 with TRBJ2-7, with D possibly matching TRBD2 (6 bases). CDR3 length: 10 amino acids. V lost 5 bases, J lost 9 bases, and 11 bases lay in between. From germline, CDR1 is DFQATT and CDR2 SNEGSKA (reference sequence). This CDR3 is CSAPVGGQYF. CDR3 in DNA: TGCAGTGCTCCGGTGGGGGGGCAGTACTTC.

The chain employs TRBV11-2 and TRBJ2-2; D may be TRBD1 (5 bases). Between the trimmed V and J ends, which lost 5 bases and 3 bases, there was a span of 13 bases. Germline CDR1 and CDR2: SGHAT and FQNNGV. This CDR3 is 15 amino acids long. The CDR3 bases are TGTGCCAGCAGCCGACAGCTAATGGACACCGGGGAGCTGTTTTTT. Amino acids: CASSRQLMDTGELFF.